The subject of this entry is one T cell receptor (beta chain). What it binds is not known. The sample belongs to a study of PD-1 blockade in classical Hodgkin lymphoma. The CDR3 spans 17 residues. The V gene's germline CDR1 is SGDLS and CDR2 YYNGEE. Trimming took 5 bases from V and 3 from J, leaving 23 bases between them. The study, taken as a whole, reports: Unlike CD8+ TCR diversity, which did not rise significantly by C4D1, CD4+ TCR diversity did. Patients with an early start, nivolumab under 1 year after ASCT, were excluded. The causes of the repertoire differences, possibly disease activity or prior therapy, remain undefined.

This table comes from immunoSEQ multiplex PCR, and its TCRdb copy is limited to in-frame clones, with some not included. The sample includes about 28,000 clones, roughly 77% of them seen just once. Specified time point: cycle 4 day 1 (C4D1), after six to seven weeks of nivolumab. No patient escaped relapse after autologous stem cell transplantation, and brentuximab vedotin exposure varied. Best responses were complete response, partial response or progressive disease. The origin of this receptor is a human donor with classical Hodgkin lymphoma. The chain uses TRBV9 and TRBJ1-1; D may be TRBD1 (5 bases). This sample comprised peripheral blood mononuclear cells (PBMCs), obtained before the fourth cycle of nivolumab. The CDR3 nucleotides read TGTGCCAGCAGTGATAGCGCAGGGTTGCGAATGGACACTGAAGCTTTCTTT. It yields the protein CASSDSAGLRMDTEAFF.